The 17 T cell receptor beta chains given below trace back to one sample, sequenced in a study of shared clonotypes between healthy human individuals. Some clones are missing from TCRdb's copy, which holds only in-frame ones; the method was immunoSEQ multiplex PCR. Of about 480,000 clones listed, about 80% are singletons. Sequenced material: PBMCs. The receptors were gathered from a woman aged 40 to 50 in good health. Some clones in this sample may be carry-over from other donors' samples.

V usage is TRBV20-1 and J usage is TRBJ1-2, with 7 bases matching TRBD1. V was clipped by 6 bases and J by 3 bases; unmatched bases: 1. The CDR3 spans 11 residues. Germline CDR1 reads DFQATT; CDR2 reads SNEGSKA (reference sequence). CDR3: CSAGTDYGYTF. DNA for the CDR3: TGCAGTGCAGGGACAGACTATGGCTACACCTTC.

V gene TRBV4-2 combines with J gene TRBJ1-2; TRBD1 is a possible D gene (5 bases). The V gene lost 0 bases and the J gene lost 5 bases, with 13 bases spanning the gap. The germline CDR1 and CDR2 sequences are LGHNA and YNFKEQ. The CDR3 is 15 residues long. In DNA form, the CDR3 reads TGTGCCAGCAGCCAAGAAAGGAGGGGAGATTATGGCTACACCTTC. Encoded protein: CASSQERRGDYGYTF.

To note about this clone: Other DNA sequences in this sample translate to the same CDR3. The V gene is TRBV5-1, the J gene TRBJ1-2; 7 nucleotides align to TRBD1. Germline V gene lookup returns CDR1 SGHRS and CDR2 YFSETQ. The V and J ends lost 4 bases and 2 bases, in that order; junction bases with no gene match: 5. CDR3 size: 14 residues. The CDR3 spells CASSGGQTNYGYTF. CDR3 DNA sequence: TGCGCCAGCAGCGGGGGACAGACGAACTATGGCTACACCTTC.

In DNA, the CDR3 is TGTGCCAGCAGTCGACTAGCGGGGACCCTCCAAGAGACCCAGTACTTC. This encodes CASSRLAGTLQETQYF. The gene calls are TRBV27 and TRBJ2-5; 11 bases fit TRBD2. This CDR3 spans 16 amino acids. Germline V gives CDR1 MNHEY, CDR2 SMNVEV (reference sequence). V lost 5 bases to trimming and J lost 1 base; unmatched junction nucleotides: 6.

The V call is TRBV14, the J call TRBJ2-1; TRBD1 might be the D (6 bases). The germline V gene encodes CDR1 SGHDN and CDR2 FVKESK. This CDR3 has 13 amino acids. Trimming took off 5 bases at V and 2 bases at J, with 7 bases between the two ends. The CDR3 DNA is TGTGCCAGCAGCAGGACAGCCTACAATGAGCAGTTCTTC. This encodes CASSRTAYNEQFF.

This clone was detected a few times. This chain uses TRBV5-4 with TRBJ2-7, with D maybe TRBD1 (6 bases). Trimming pared 3 bases from V and 4 bases from J, leaving 14 bases between. Germline CDR1 is SGHNT and CDR2 is YYREEE (reference sequence). There are 14 residues in the CDR3. The CDR3 DNA sequence: TGTGCCAGCAGCTCGAGGGGGATGGAGTACGAGCAGTACTTC. Its translation is CASSSRGMEYEQYF.

This clone was observed many times. The V call is TRBV11-3, the J call TRBJ2-7; D call uncertain. The CDR3 contains 17 residues. Deletions cut 1 base from V and 0 bases from J, with 16 bases between. Germline V gene data show CDR1 as SGHNT and CDR2 as YENEEA. The DNA of the CDR3 is TGTGCCAGCAGCTTAGCACTCGGCAGCAACGCCTCCTACGAGCAGTACTTC. Protein sequence: CASSLALGSNASYEQYF.

V usage is TRBV5-5 and J usage is TRBJ2-7, with 7 bases fitting TRBD2. Unmatched junction bases numbered 3, after V lost 0 bases and J lost 0 bases. The CDR3 totals 15 residues. Germline V lookup: CDR1 SGHKS, CDR2 YYEKEE (reference sequence). CDR3 DNA: TGTGCCAGCAGCTTGGGGCCTAGCGGCTCCTACGAGCAGTACTTC. It is translated as CASSLGPSGSYEQYF.

This clone was found once. The V call is TRBV4-2, the J call TRBJ2-2; no clear D. With 0 bases removed from V and 11 bases from J, the gap between germline ends came to 10 bases. Germline V gives CDR1 LGHNA, CDR2 YNFKEQ. This CDR3 contains 13 residues. For the CDR3, the DNA is TGTGCCAGCAGCCAAGAGGAGCCCCAAGAGCTGTTTTTT. Its translation is CASSQEEPQELFF.

This chain joins TRBV25-1 and TRBJ2-1; no clear D gene. Germline V CDR1 and CDR2: MGHDK, SYGVNS. Trimming removed 4 bases from V and 0 bases from J, with 7 bases in between. The CDR3 is made up of 14 amino acids. The CDR3 sequence: CASSAQYSYNEQFF. DNA of the CDR3: TGTGCCAGCAGTGCCCAGTACTCCTACAATGAGCAGTTCTTC.

This clone was observed a handful of times. This chain links TRBV4-2 with TRBJ2-2; no clear D. The CDR3 is 15 residues long. Trimming removed 4 bases at V and 7 bases at J, with 16 bases between. From germline, CDR1 is LGHNA and CDR2 YNFKEQ. Here the CDR3 DNA reads TGTGCCAGCAGCCTTACGGCAGGTGTGGTCGGGGAGCTGTTTTTT. It yields the protein CASSLTAGVVGELFF.

This clone appeared once. The junction departs from the called germline gene at one end, perhaps through a read error. The chain has TRBV5-4 and TRBJ2-7; perhaps TRBD2 as D (6 bases). Germline V gives CDR1 SGHNT, CDR2 YYREEE (reference sequence). The CDR3 has 16 residues. The CDR3: CASSTNRDLDSSEQYF. CDR3 in DNA: TGTGCCAGCAGCACAAACCGGGACTTAGACTCCTCCGAGCAGTACTTC.

The chain uses TRBV7-9 and TRBJ2-5, with TRBD2 as a possible D gene (6 bases). Trimming shortened V by 4 bases and J by 5 bases, and 14 bases separated the two germline ends. Looked up from germline, CDR1 is SEHNR and CDR2 is FQNEAQ (reference sequence). The CDR3 spans 14 residues. CDR3 region: CASSSSGDGETQYF. The CDR3 DNA follows: TGTGCCAGCAGCTCCTCGGGGGATGGGGAGACCCAGTACTTC.

The chain is built from TRBV15 and TRBJ2-5, with unresolved D. The CDR3 runs to 15 residues. The germline CDR1 and CDR2 sequences are LNHNV and YYDKDF (reference sequence). Trimming pared 0 bases from V and 1 base from J, leaving 9 bases between. The CDR3 sequence is CATSRDGNFQETQYF. The DNA for the CDR3 is TGTGCCACCAGCAGAGATGGTAACTTCCAAGAGACCCAGTACTTC.

CDR3: CASSTAGGSDTQYF. The CDR3 DNA reads TGTGCCAGTAGTACCGCCGGGGGTTCAGATACGCAGTATTTT. The genes are TRBV19 and TRBJ2-3, with D perhaps matching TRBD2 (6 bases). With 4 bases removed from V and 4 bases from J, the gap between germline ends came to 12 bases. CDR3 length: 14 amino acids. Per germline, CDR1 LNHDA and CDR2 SQIVND (reference sequence).

With regard to this clone: Different DNA sequences within this sample yield the same CDR3. The chain uses TRBV5-1 and TRBJ2-1; TRBD2 matches 11 bases. The germline V gene has CDR1 SGHRS and CDR2 YFSETQ. With 4 bases clipped from V and 5 bases from J, the junction kept 5 bases outside the gene matches. CDR3 length: 15 amino acids. The CDR3 loop is CASSVLAGGDNEQFF. The CDR3 DNA reads as TGCGCCAGCAGCGTCCTAGCGGGAGGCGACAATGAGCAGTTCTTC.

The chain carries TRBV5-4 and TRBJ2-1; no clear D. This CDR3 has 14 amino acids. V dropped 5 bases and J dropped 6 bases, with 15 bases sitting between them. Germline CDR1 is SGHNT and CDR2 is YYREEE (reference sequence). CDR3 in DNA: TGTGCCAGCAGTGAGCTAAGCCCCCCCAATGAGCAGTTCTTC. Its protein is CASSELSPPNEQFF.